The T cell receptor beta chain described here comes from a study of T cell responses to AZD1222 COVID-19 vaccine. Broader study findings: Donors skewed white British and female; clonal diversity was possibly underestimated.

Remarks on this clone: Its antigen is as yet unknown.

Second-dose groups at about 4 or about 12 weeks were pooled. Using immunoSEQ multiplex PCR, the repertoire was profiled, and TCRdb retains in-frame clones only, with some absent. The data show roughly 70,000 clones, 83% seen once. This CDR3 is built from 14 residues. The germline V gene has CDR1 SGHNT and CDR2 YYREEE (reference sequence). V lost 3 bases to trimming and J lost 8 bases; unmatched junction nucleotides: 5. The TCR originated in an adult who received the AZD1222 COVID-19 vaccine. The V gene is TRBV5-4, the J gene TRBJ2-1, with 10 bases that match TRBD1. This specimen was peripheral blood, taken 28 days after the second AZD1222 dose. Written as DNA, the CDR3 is TGTGCCAGCAGCTCGGACAGGGGGAACGATGAGCAGTTCTTC. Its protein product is CASSSDRGNDEQFF.